Below are 5 T cell receptor beta chains sequenced from a single sample in a study of shared T cell receptors in the human thymus. Here immunoSEQ multiplex PCR was the method, and the copy in TCRdb shows in-frame clones only, minus some. The sample records about 380,000 clones, 95% being singletons. The sample comprised thymocytes. Receptors were obtained from a human donor.

V is TRBV9 and J is TRBJ2-3; D tentatively reads TRBD1 or TRBD2 (6 bases each). Germline V CDR1 and CDR2: SGDLS, YYNGEE. The CDR3 extends over 13 amino acids. Trimming removed 3 bases at V and 7 bases at J, with 12 bases between. CDR3 nucleotides: TGTGCCAGCAGCGCCGGAGGGGGGAATACGCAGTATTTT. Residues: CASSAGGGNTQYF.

The V gene is TRBV28, the J gene TRBJ2-7, with 8 bases matching TRBD2. V was clipped by 5 bases and J by 7 bases; unmatched bases: 25. Per germline, CDR1 MDHEN and CDR2 SYDVKM. The CDR3 totals 19 residues. The CDR3 sequence: CASSPPAGSGGRPPFEQYF. For the CDR3, the DNA is TGTGCCAGCAGTCCCCCAGCGGGGTCTGGCGGGAGGCCTCCTTTTGAGCAGTACTTC.

The rearrangement joins TRBV4-1 to TRBJ2-4, with 7 nucleotides matching TRBD1. CDR1 and CDR2 from the germline V gene are MGHRA and YSYEKL. The CDR3 has 19 amino acids. V lost 0 bases, J lost 2 bases, and 13 bases stayed unmatched. The CDR3 coding sequence is TGCGCCAGCAGCCAAGAATTGAAGGGGGCTTTCCCTTCCAAAAACATTCAGTACTTC. Amino acid sequence: CASSQELKGAFPSKNIQYF.

CDR3 bases: TGTGCCAGCAGTTTCGGTGGTGCCCATACTGAGCAGTTCTTC. Translation gives CASSFGGAHTEQFF. This sequence joins TRBV28 and TRBJ2-1; no definite D call. Germline V lookup: CDR1 MDHEN, CDR2 SYDVKM. The CDR3 totals 14 residues. V lost 3 bases and J 9 bases, leaving 15 bases between the germline ends. The full variable domain, its missing parts supplied by reference TRBV28 and TRBJ2-1, is DVKVTQSSRYLVKRTGEKVFLECVQDMDHENMFWYRQDPGLGLRLIYFSYDVKMKEKGDIPEGYSVSREKKERFSLILESASTNQTSMYLCASSFGGAHTEQFFGPGTRLTVL.

The chain joins TRBV5-6 to TRBJ2-3, with D unresolved. V lost 4 bases and J lost 2, with 5 bases in between. This CDR3 is 12 amino acids long. Germline CDR1 SGHDT, CDR2 YYEEEE. The CDR3 nucleotides are TGTGCCAGCAGCCCCTCCACAGATACGCAGTATTTT. It translates to CASSPSTDTQYF.